This entry lists 26 T cell receptor beta chains sequenced from one sample in a study of cytomegalovirus exposure and HLA in healthy donors. A multiplex PCR was run with 60 Vbeta primers and 13 Jbeta primers. Clones were sequenced by immunoSEQ multiplex PCR, and TCRdb holds only the in-frame ones, with some missing. The table has about 130,000 clones, roughly 70% seen once. Sequenced sample: PBMCs. Source of these receptors: a man aged 30-40 years in good health and CMV-seronegative.

This clone has a handful of counts. The rearrangement uses TRBV13 and TRBJ2-7, with TRBD1 matching 7 bases. From germline, CDR1 is PRHDT and CDR2 FYEKMQ (reference sequence). V shed 5 bases, J shed 3 bases, and the junction held 4 bases outside the gene matches. CDR3 size: 13 residues. CDR3 region: CASSPRDSYEQYF. In DNA form, the CDR3 reads TGTGCCAGCAGCCCCCGGGACAGCTACGAGCAGTACTTC.

The chain recombines TRBV28 with TRBJ2-1; D call uncertain. Germline CDR1 and CDR2: MDHEN and SYDVKM. V was pared by 5 bases and J by 8 bases, with 4 bases between. The CDR3 is 10 amino acids. The DNA for the CDR3 is TGTGCCAGCAGTGCGCATGAGCAGTTCTTC. Its translation is CASSAHEQFF.

The chain carries TRBV5-4 and TRBJ2-1, with 9 bases fitting TRBD1. Trimming took 4 bases from V and 6 from J; bases not matched to a gene: 2. Germline CDR1 and CDR2: SGHNT and YYREEE (reference sequence). CDR3 length equals 13 residues. CDR3 loop: CASSPDRGNEQFF. CDR3 DNA sequence: TGTGCCAGCAGCCCGGACAGGGGCAATGAGCAGTTCTTC.

The chain recombines TRBV7-8 with TRBJ2-2; 8 positions match TRBD1. This CDR3 has 15 amino acids. In germline, CDR1 is SGHVS, CDR2 FQNEAQ. J was trimmed by 4 bases and V by 6 bases; bases with no gene match: 7. Written as DNA, the CDR3 is TGTGCCAGCAGTGCCACAGGGGGTGTCACCGGGGAGCTGTTTTTT. Its translation is CASSATGGVTGELFF.

This chain links TRBV6-1 with TRBJ2-2, with TRBD2 as a possible D gene (5 bases). This CDR3 comprises 15 residues. The V gene lost 11 bases and the J gene lost 2 bases, with 18 bases spanning the gap. In germline, CDR1 is MNHNS, CDR2 SASEGT. The CDR3 loop is CAFGSRDLNTGELFF. The CDR3 DNA sequence: TGTGCCTTCGGCAGCCGGGATCTAAACACCGGGGAGCTGTTTTTT.

This chain connects TRBV4-2 to TRBJ2-7, with 11 bases fitting TRBD2. Trimming removed 0 bases from V and 5 bases from J; junction bases left unmatched: 12. Germline loops: CDR1 LGHNA, CDR2 YNFKEQ. The CDR3 consists of 18 residues. CDR3 sequence: CASSQDLAGGGRVNEQYF. In DNA, the CDR3 is TGTGCCAGCAGCCAAGACCTAGCGGGGGGCGGCCGGGTGAACGAGCAGTACTTC.

This chain joins TRBV7-2 and TRBJ1-1, with D unclear. Germline V gene sequence: CDR1 SGHTA, CDR2 FQGNSA. V lost 5 bases and J lost 5, with 18 bases in between. The CDR3 contains 15 residues. CDR3 region: CASSRPHGQTTEAFF. The CDR3 region has the DNA TGTGCCAGCAGCCGTCCACATGGGCAAACTACTGAAGCTTTCTTT. The whole variable domain, remainder taken from reference TRBV7-2 and TRBJ1-1, is GAGVSQSPSNKVTEKGKDVELRCDPISGHTALYWYRQSLGQGLEFLIYFQGNSAPDKSGLPSDRFSAERTGGSVSTLTIQRTQQEDSAVYLCASSRPHGQTTEAFFGQGTRLTVV.

The sample holds a few counts of this clone. The chain combines TRBV5-1 with TRBJ1-5; TRBD1 matches at 8 bases. The ends lost 4 bases at V and 4 bases at J; junction bases unmatched: 7. Germline lookup yields CDR1 SGHRS and CDR2 YFSETQ. This CDR3 has 15 amino acids. The CDR3 loop is CASSGDRRINQPQHF. The DNA of the CDR3 is TGCGCCAGCAGCGGGGACAGGCGAATAAATCAGCCCCAGCATTTT.

J is TRBJ1-2 and V is TRBV5-6, with D possibly TRBD1 on 5 matching bases. The germline V gene has CDR1 SGHDT and CDR2 YYEEEE. V lost 4 bases to trimming and J lost 7 bases, with 8 bases between them. The CDR3 is made up of 11 amino acids. CDR3 loop: CASSITGGYTF. The CDR3 nucleotides are TGTGCCAGCAGCATAACAGGTGGCTACACCTTC.

With regard to this clone: It is likely a read error: a sequence one base away is far more abundant. The chain carries TRBV13 and TRBJ2-7; D is uncertain. The germline V gene has CDR1 PRHDT and CDR2 FYEKMQ (reference sequence). Trimming left V 5 bases short and J 3 bases short, with 14 bases between. The CDR3 is 14 amino acids. DNA for the CDR3: TGTGCCAGCAGCCCAGCCAGGATGGGCTACGAGCAGTACGTC. Its protein product is CASSPARMGYEQYV.

V and J are TRBV2 and TRBJ2-1; TRBD1 is a possible D gene (5 bases). CDR1 is SNHLY and CDR2 is FYNNEI in the germline V gene. The CDR3 contains 13 residues. Trimming stripped 8 bases from V and 3 bases from J, with 11 bases between. CDR3 loop: CASLQTVYNEQFF. CDR3 nucleotides: TGTGCCAGCCTGCAGACAGTCTACAATGAGCAGTTCTTC. Together with reference TRBV2 and TRBJ2-1, the CDR3 gives the full variable domain: EPEVTQTPSHQVTQMGQEVILRCVPISNHLYFYWYRQILGQKVEFLVSFYNNEISEKSEIFDDQFSVERPDGSNFTLKIRSTKLEDSAMYFCASLQTVYNEQFFGPGTRLTVL.

This clone was seen just once. J is TRBJ2-7 and V is TRBV4-2; 12 bases are a match to TRBD2. The length of the CDR3 is 18 residues. Germline V gene lookup returns CDR1 LGHNA and CDR2 YNFKEQ. The trim removed 1 base at V and 4 bases at J, leaving 11 bases unmatched. The CDR3 DNA is TGTGCCAGCAGCCAAGCTGGGAAACTAGCGGGGGGCGATTACGAGCAGTACTTC. Protein sequence: CASSQAGKLAGGDYEQYF.

The chain is built from TRBV27 and TRBJ1-4; 7 bases fit TRBD1. Germline V gene lookup returns CDR1 MNHEY and CDR2 SMNVEV (reference sequence). With 6 bases clipped from V and 5 bases from J, the junction kept 9 bases outside the gene matches. The CDR3 is made up of 15 amino acids. CDR3 region: CASSPGTVTNEKLFF. CDR3 DNA sequence: TGTGCCAGCAGCCCCGGGACAGTAACAAATGAAAAACTGTTTTTT.

In its sample, this clone was seen a few times. The chain has TRBV9 and TRBJ2-3; D might be TRBD2 (5 bases). Germline CDR1 and CDR2: SGDLS and YYNGEE. Deletions cut 4 bases from V and 3 bases from J, with 12 bases between. CDR3 length: 14 residues. CDR3: CASSTRPVTDTQYF. CDR3 coding DNA: TGTGCCAGCAGCACTAGACCCGTGACAGATACGCAGTATTTT.

V usage is TRBV4-3 and J usage is TRBJ1-1; the match to TRBD1 covers 7 bases. The CDR3 sequence is 13 residues long. V dropped 2 bases and J dropped 4; count of bases not matched to a gene: 1. From germline, CDR1 is LGHNA and CDR2 YSLEER. The CDR3 sequence is CASSQTGATEAFF. The CDR3 DNA sequence: TGCGCCAGCAGCCAAACAGGGGCCACTGAAGCTTTCTTT.

The chain links TRBV6-5 to TRBJ1-2; 9 bases are a match to TRBD1. With V trimmed by 6 bases and J by 4 bases, 9 bases remained unmatched. The CDR3 covers 15 residues. Germline V gives CDR1 MNHEY, CDR2 SVGAGI. DNA of the CDR3: TGTGCCAGCAGGGAACAGGGGGCTGGGGCCTATGGCTACACCTTC. Translation gives CASREQGAGAYGYTF.

V usage is TRBV28 and J usage is TRBJ2-7; 8 nucleotides match TRBD1. CDR3 size: 13 residues. The J segment lost 2 bases and the V segment lost 5 bases, leaving 2 bases of the junction unmatched. Per the germline V gene, CDR1 is MDHEN and CDR2 is SYDVKM. The CDR3 bases are TGTGCCAGCAGTCGGACAGGGACCTACGAGCAGTACTTC. Protein product: CASSRTGTYEQYF. The variable domain in full, with the rest retrieved from reference TRBV28 and TRBJ2-7, is DVKVTQSSRYLVKRTGEKVFLECVQDMDHENMFWYRQDPGLGLRLIYFSYDVKMKEKGDIPEGYSVSREKKERFSLILESASTNQTSMYLCASSRTGTYEQYFGPGTRLTVT.

J is TRBJ1-1 and V is TRBV29-1, with 8 positions matching TRBD1. This CDR3 has 11 residues. After removal of 3 bases from V and 12 bases from J, the junction contained 6 bases not matched to a gene. The germline gives CDR1 SQVTM, CDR2 ANQGSEA. This CDR3 is CSVDQGAGTFF. CDR3 nucleotide sequence: TGCAGCGTTGATCAGGGGGCCGGAACTTTCTTT.

The gene calls are TRBV5-4 and TRBJ2-3, with 11 positions matching TRBD2. This CDR3 has 17 residues. Trimming at V came to 2 bases and at J to 4 bases, leaving 9 bases not matched to a gene. Germline V gene data show CDR1 as SGHNT and CDR2 as YYREEE (reference sequence). CDR3 residues: CASSFGGTSGLSDTQYF. CDR3 sequence (DNA): TGTGCCAGCAGCTTCGGCGGGACTAGCGGTCTCTCAGATACGCAGTATTTT.

V usage is TRBV28 and J usage is TRBJ1-1; 8 bases match TRBD1. J lost 7 bases, V lost 6 bases, and 7 bases had no gene match. Germline values: CDR1 MDHEN, CDR2 SYDVKM. This CDR3 spans 13 amino acids. CDR3 nucleotide sequence: TGTGCCAGCAGACTAGACAGGGGAATTGAAGCTTTCTTT. Translated: CASRLDRGIEAFF.

V and J are TRBV7-9 and TRBJ2-3, with D maybe TRBD2 (6 bases). V was cut by 1 base and J by 0 bases, with 14 bases left in between. Per germline, CDR1 SEHNR and CDR2 FQNEAQ (reference sequence). The CDR3 totals 17 residues. In nucleotides, the CDR3 is TGTGCCAGCAGCTTAGACCGGGAGCGTTCTAGCACAGATACGCAGTATTTT. It yields the protein CASSLDRERSSTDTQYF.

This clone appeared a single time. The chain combines TRBV11-2 with TRBJ2-1; 7 bases match TRBD2. The CDR3 has 15 residues. CDR1 SGHAT and CDR2 FQNNGV come from the germline V gene. V gave up 1 base and J gave up 2 bases; unmatched junction bases: 2. The CDR3 region is CASSLAGGAYNEQFF. Written as DNA, the CDR3 is TGTGCCAGCAGCTTAGCGGGGGGAGCCTACAATGAGCAGTTCTTC.

This chain joins TRBV6-1 and TRBJ1-1; a weak D match, TRBD1 (6 bases). CDR3 length equals 13 residues. Germline-derived CDR1 and CDR2 are MNHNS and SASEGT. With 5 bases removed from V and 4 bases from J, the gap between germline ends came to 11 bases. CDR3 sequence: CASSRQVTTEAFF. In DNA form, the CDR3 reads TGTGCCAGCAGTCGACAGGTTACCACTGAAGCTTTCTTT.

The chain combines TRBV18 with TRBJ2-2, with 9 bases fitting TRBD2. V was clipped by 0 bases and J by 5 bases; unmatched bases: 7. Germline values: CDR1 KGHSH, CDR2 LQKENI. CDR3 length: 17 residues. The DNA of the CDR3 is TGTGCCAGCTCACCACCGTCCCGACTAGCGGCGACCGGGGAGCTGTTTTTT. This sequence encodes CASSPPSRLAATGELFF.

The sample holds one count of this clone. V is TRBV27 and J is TRBJ2-7; D gene unclear. Germline V gene lookup returns CDR1 MNHEY and CDR2 SMNVEV (reference sequence). V lost 2 bases to trimming and J lost 2 bases, with 7 bases between them. This CDR3 region has 13 residues. CDR3: CASSLGTTYEQYF. The CDR3 nucleotides are TGTGCCAGCAGTTTAGGAACTACCTACGAGCAGTACTTC.

The V call is TRBV5-1, the J call TRBJ2-7, with D perhaps matching TRBD1 (6 bases). Germline V gene lookup returns CDR1 SGHRS and CDR2 YFSETQ. Trimming took off 2 bases at V and 5 bases at J, with 11 bases between the two ends. The CDR3 totals 13 residues. The CDR3 sequence: CASSFRGSDEQYF. CDR3 sequence (DNA): TGCGCCAGCAGCTTCAGGGGATCAGACGAGCAGTACTTC. Full variable domain (rest looked up from reference TRBV5-1 and TRBJ2-7): KAGVTQTPRYLIKTRGQQVTLSCSPISGHRSVSWYQQTPGQGLQFLFEYFSETQRNKGNFPGRFSGRQFSNSRSEMNVSTLELGDSALYLCASSFRGSDEQYFGPGTRLTVT.